This T cell receptor beta chain comes out of a study of response to subunit inactivated influenza vaccine. The CDR3 is 13 residues long. V lost 4 bases and J lost 1, with 7 bases in between. CDR1 and CDR2 from the germline V gene are ENHRY and SYGVKD. Study-level points and caveats: There was a suggestion from the authors that each seasonal influenza vaccination recruits few new T cells.

MiXCR, run by TCRdb on the RT-PCR reads, gives a single entry per CDR3 protein. The table records 600,000 to 850,000 distinct CDR3 sequences, 12% to 15% of them present only once. The sample holds a few counts of this clonotype. Its antigen is unknown. The receptor was isolated from a man between 50 and 59 years old who received an inactivated influenza vaccine. The chain couples TRBV10-3 to TRBJ2-5, with D uncertain. This material consisted of PBMCs from blood, taken around two weeks before vaccination. The CDR3 region has the DNA TGTGCCATCAGTGTGTACAGCCAAGAGACCCAGTACTTC. Translating it yields CAISVYSQETQYF.